The clone carrying this TCR beta chain showed up many times. These data originate in a study of early T cells in non-severe SARS-CoV-2 infection. The length of the CDR3 is 17 residues. Trimming stripped 6 bases from V and 8 bases from J, with 26 bases between. Germline CDR1 LGHNT, CDR2 FRNRAP. TCRdb itself ran the 5' RACE reads through MiXCR, one entry per CDR3 protein. This table holds about 45,000 distinct CDR3 sequences, 11% found once. This TCR was sampled from an adult who was a healthcare worker with PCR-confirmed SARS-CoV-2 infection or an uninfected control (not recorded which). The sequenced material came from whole blood. This sequence joins TRBV12-5 and TRBJ2-1; tentatively, D is TRBD1 (6 bases). This chain's CDR3 is CASGRRRFLQGTHEQFF. The CDR3 DNA reads as TGTGCTAGTGGGAGGCGCCGATTCTTACAGGGTACCCATGAGCAGTTCTTC.